This TCR beta chain derives from a study of Ad26.COV2.S vaccination and SARS-CoV-2 variants. On the study more broadly: The donor was enrolled in the Ad26.COV2.S arm of the COV1001 trial. Ad26.COV2.S shots went into the muscle once or twice, 56 days apart.

The treatment was: around 19 received Ad26.COV2.S at low or high dose, single or two shots; about 5 received placebo; per-sample allocation not given. Each sample was drawn 63 days after the first injection (of vaccine or placebo). Boston hosted the donor, who was an adult aged 18-55 years. Germline V lookup: CDR1 MNHEY, CDR2 SVGEGT. The CDR3 loop spans 13 amino acids. V trimming: 5 bases; J trimming: 3 bases; junction bases outside the gene matches: 0. Concerning this clone: Antigen unknown.

Assay used: immunoSEQ multiplex PCR; TCRdb lists only in-frame clones, some missing. Among 300,000 to 350,000 clones, approximately 90% were seen once, and the ten largest hold roughly 5%. Whole-study findings and limits: After vaccination, substantial breadth of spike-specific CD8+ and CD4+ responses was reported.

This clonotype was sampled from a person aged 18 to 65 who received the Ad26.COV2.S COVID-19 vaccine or a placebo. The V gene is TRBV6-2 or TRBV6-3, the J gene TRBJ2-5, with TRBD2 identical over 10 bases. The sequencing used peripheral blood, collected in a trial of Ad26.COV2.S vaccine versus placebo. CDR3 coding DNA: TGTGCCAGCAGTGGGACTAGCGAAGAGACCCAGTACTTC. It encodes CASSGTSEETQYF.